This is a list of T cell receptor beta chains from one sample in a study of shared clonotypes between healthy human individuals. Assay used: immunoSEQ multiplex PCR; TCRdb lists only in-frame clones, some missing. The sample records under 2.5 million clones, approximately 90% being singletons. Sequencing input: naive CD4+ T cells from PBMCs. The receptors derive from a man aged 18 to 30 in good health. Some clones in this sample may be carry-over from other donors' samples. Both conserved end residues are part of each CDR3.

J gene: TRBJ2-2
V gene: TRBV4-1
CDR3 protein: CASSQSRPGELFF

J gene: TRBJ1-1
V gene: TRBV5-1
CDR3 protein: CASTAGGLMNTEAFF

J gene: TRBJ1-1
V gene: TRBV27
CDR3 protein: CASWDRGRAEAFF

J gene: TRBJ2-7
V gene: TRBV11-2
CDR3 protein: CASSLGAGGPYEQYF

J gene: TRBJ1-2
V gene: TRBV7-8
CDR3 protein: CASSRRLLARGGGYTF

J gene: TRBJ2-2
V gene: TRBV28
CDR3 protein: CASSPGGGSPGELFF

J gene: TRBJ2-5
V gene: TRBV28
CDR3 protein: CASSFQETQYF

J gene: TRBJ2-1
V gene: TRBV5-1
CDR3 protein: CASSPLAGGPNEQFF

J gene: TRBJ2-7
V gene: TRBV15
CDR3 protein: CATSLQRLVREQYF

J gene: TRBJ1-4
V gene: TRBV5-1
CDR3 protein: CASSLGADEKLFF

J gene: TRBJ2-3
V gene: TRBV10-3
CDR3 protein: CAISGTGGPVLTDTQYF

J gene: TRBJ2-1
V gene: TRBV27
CDR3 protein: CASSINRDRGGEQFF

J gene: TRBJ2-5
V gene: TRBV28
CDR3 protein: CASSSYSLAGGPRETQYF

J gene: TRBJ1-1
V gene: TRBV30
CDR3 protein: CACGRGRGQEAFF

J gene: TRBJ1-3
V gene: TRBV5-1
CDR3 protein: CASTMSETQGNTIYF

J gene: TRBJ2-3
V gene: TRBV12-5
CDR3 protein: CASGAGQSTDTQYF

J gene: TRBJ1-5
V gene: TRBV4-1
CDR3 protein: CASSPSPGPPNQPQHF

J gene: TRBJ2-3
V gene: TRBV9
CDR3 protein: CASSVGGFSTDTQYF

J gene: TRBJ1-4
V gene: TRBV5-4
CDR3 protein: CASSFEKANEKLFF

J gene: TRBJ2-1
V gene: TRBV5-4
CDR3 protein: CASSRTSGRHNEQFF

J gene: TRBJ2-4
V gene: TRBV29-1
CDR3 protein: CSVVGLAGKKNIQYF

J gene: TRBJ2-7
V gene: TRBV7-8
CDR3 protein: CASSSGLAGGPVWEQYF

J gene: TRBJ2-2
V gene: TRBV9
CDR3 protein: CASSRPGTGDTGELFF

J gene: TRBJ1-1
V gene: TRBV4-2
CDR3 protein: CASSQARSHPDTEAFF

J gene: TRBJ1-5
V gene: TRBV19
CDR3 protein: CASSPLPYNQPQHF

J gene: TRBJ2-2
V gene: TRBV5-1
CDR3 protein: CASSWGQGNGELFF

J gene: TRBJ2-7
V gene: TRBV9
CDR3 protein: CASSRRRGSPGTSGSEQYF

J gene: TRBJ2-1
V gene: TRBV5-1
CDR3 protein: CASSRRLAGESYNEQFF

J gene: TRBJ2-1
V gene: TRBV11-3
CDR3 protein: CASSSRDFLGEQFF